A single sample gave rise to the 15 T cell receptor beta chains below, sequenced in a study of cytomegalovirus exposure and HLA in healthy donors. 13 Jbeta primers and 60 Vbeta primers were used for the PCR. Produced via immunoSEQ multiplex PCR; TCRdb's table is partial and in-frame only. The data hold approximately 170,000 clones, with approximately 79% observed a single time. The specimen was PBMCs. These receptors were obtained from a male donor in good health and CMV-seronegative.

About this clone itself: Other DNA sequences in the same sample also yield this CDR3. The V call is TRBV6-5, the J call TRBJ1-3; possibly TRBD1 for D (5 bases). V shed 2 bases and J shed 4 bases, with 9 bases lying between them. Germline lookup yields CDR1 MNHEY and CDR2 SVGAGI. The CDR3 consists of 14 residues. This CDR3 is CASSYGDSGNTIYF. CDR3 nucleotides: TGTGCCAGCAGTTACGGTGACAGCGGAAACACCATATATTTT.

This clone was picked up a small number of times. The chain carries TRBV4-3 and TRBJ1-3; 9 bases are shared with TRBD1. With 2 bases clipped from V and 1 base from J, the junction kept 3 bases outside the gene matches. CDR3 size: 16 residues. Germline CDR1 reads LGHNA; CDR2 reads YSLEER. The CDR3 reads CASSQSTGGSGNTIYF. The CDR3, as DNA: TGCGCCAGCAGCCAATCGACAGGGGGTTCTGGAAACACCATATATTTT.

V gene TRBV10-1 combines with J gene TRBJ1-4, with D tentatively TRBD1 (6 bases). V gave up 0 bases and J gave up 7 bases, with 15 bases separating them. This CDR3 contains 16 residues. The germline gives CDR1 WNHNN, CDR2 SYGVQD (reference sequence). In DNA form, the CDR3 reads TGCGCCAGCAGTGAGTCCTCGGGGGGCGATGGTGAAAAACTGTTTTTT. Translating gives CASSESSGGDGEKLFF.

The chain uses TRBV6-1 and TRBJ2-1, with a possible D match to TRBD2 (7 bases). The V gene's germline CDR1 is MNHNS and CDR2 SASEGT. CDR3 length: 15 amino acids. V was trimmed by 5 bases and J by 7 bases, leaving 18 bases between them. CDR3 nucleotide sequence: TGTGCCAGCAGTCCCGGCGGGGGCAAGGGGAATGAGCAGTTCTTC. It specifies CASSPGGGKGNEQFF.

J is TRBJ1-2 and V is TRBV6-6; 7 bases align to TRBD1. Germline V gene sequence: CDR1 MNHNY, CDR2 SVGAGI (reference sequence). Unmatched junction bases numbered 8, after V lost 7 bases and J lost 3 bases. The CDR3 totals 14 residues. CDR3 in DNA: TGTGCCAGCACTACGTCGGGACAGTACTATGGCTACACCTTC. Encoded protein: CASTTSGQYYGYTF.

The genes are TRBV7-2 and TRBJ1-2; 7 nucleotides agree with TRBD1. The CDR3 runs 15 residues. V dropped 4 bases and J dropped 7; count of bases not matched to a gene: 12. The germline CDR1 and CDR2 sequences are SGHTA and FQGNSA. CDR3 sequence: CASSSQTGLRGGYTF. CDR3 nucleotide sequence: TGTGCCAGCAGCTCACAGACAGGGCTTCGTGGTGGCTACACCTTC.

The CDR3 nucleotides read TGCGCCAGCAGCTTAGGGACTCAAGATCAGCCCCAGCATTTT. It translates to CASSLGTQDQPQHF. This chain links TRBV5-1 with TRBJ1-5; D possibly corresponds to TRBD1 (5 bases). The CDR3 has 14 residues. Germline CDR1 is SGHRS and CDR2 is YFSETQ. V dropped 2 bases and J dropped 5 bases, with 11 bases sitting between them.

The rearrangement links TRBV29-1 to TRBJ1-2; no firm D call. V gave up 1 base and J gave up 1 base, with 7 bases separating them. CDR1 and CDR2 from the germline V gene are SQVTM and ANQGSEA. The CDR3 has 13 amino acids. In DNA, the CDR3 is TGCAGCGTTGAAGCCGGGAATAACTATGGCTACACCTTC. Translated: CSVEAGNNYGYTF.

This clone came up a few times. The V call is TRBV30, the J call TRBJ2-7, with D maybe TRBD2 (5 bases). Between the trimmed V and J ends, which lost 2 bases and 4 bases, there was a span of 9 bases. The CDR3 length is 12 residues. CDR1 and CDR2 from the germline V gene are GTSNPN and SVGIG (reference sequence). CDR3 sequence: CAWSTGIYEQYF. The CDR3 nucleotides read TGTGCCTGGAGTACGGGAATTTACGAGCAGTACTTC.

V gene TRBV27 combines with J gene TRBJ1-2, with 9 bases fitting TRBD1. V shed 0 bases and J 6 bases; nucleotides not matched to a gene: 14. Germline loops: CDR1 MNHEY, CDR2 SMNVEV (reference sequence). The CDR3 runs to 18 residues. The CDR3 DNA is TGTGCCAGCAGTTTATCCTGGTGGGACAGGGTGAGAAACGATGGCTACACCTTC. It translates to CASSLSWWDRVRNDGYTF.

This CDR3 reads CASSFFPISGGETQYF. The DNA for the CDR3 is TGTGCCAGCAGTTTTTTTCCGATAAGCGGGGGTGAGACCCAGTACTTC. The chain couples TRBV27 to TRBJ2-5, with TRBD2 matching over 8 bases. The germline CDR1 and CDR2 sequences are MNHEY and SMNVEV (reference sequence). J was trimmed by 5 bases and V by 3 bases; bases with no gene match: 11. The CDR3 spans 16 residues.

This chain links TRBV27 with TRBJ1-5, with 10 bases fitting TRBD1. The junction had 0 bases not matched to a gene; V was cut back by 6 bases and J by 4 bases. The CDR3 runs 13 residues. Germline V CDR1 and CDR2: MNHEY, SMNVEV (reference sequence). CDR3 loop: CASRGQGNQPQHF. The CDR3, as DNA: TGTGCCAGCAGGGGACAGGGGAATCAGCCCCAGCATTTT.

The genes are TRBV7-2 and TRBJ2-5, with TRBD2 matching 8 bases. CDR1 and CDR2 (germline): SGHTA, FQGNSA. The CDR3 consists of 15 residues. The V and J ends lost 5 bases and 9 bases, in that order; junction bases with no gene match: 14. The CDR3 DNA reads TGTGCCAGCAGCCGCACGGGGGGGCCTTCGTCTTCCCAGTACTTC. It specifies CASSRTGGPSSSQYF.

The chain employs TRBV5-1 and TRBJ2-7; 9 nucleotides agree with TRBD1. The CDR3 runs to 15 residues. Germline CDR1 SGHRS, CDR2 YFSETQ. V trimming: 4 bases; J trimming: 2 bases; junction bases outside the gene matches: 7. The CDR3 here is CASSPSGTGPYEQYF. The CDR3 DNA reads TGCGCCAGCAGCCCCTCCGGGACAGGGCCCTACGAGCAGTACTTC.

The chain is built from TRBV5-1 and TRBJ1-1; 8 nucleotides agree with TRBD1. Germline-derived CDR1 and CDR2 are SGHRS and YFSETQ. This CDR3 is built from 15 residues. J lost 0 bases, V lost 3 bases, and 4 bases had no gene match. Written as DNA, the CDR3 is TGCGCCAGCAGCTCCGGACAGGGACTGAACACTGAAGCTTTCTTT. Translating gives CASSSGQGLNTEAFF.